The sequence of this T cell receptor beta chain was determined in a study of monozygotic twins with inflammatory bowel disease. One entry per CDR3 protein, without DNA, is what TCRdb gives after re-calling the 5' RACE reads. This sample carries approximately 400,000 distinct CDR3 sequences, with about 2.3% going to the ten biggest clones. Germline V gives CDR1 SGHRS, CDR2 YFSETQ. CDR3 length equals 14 residues. The chain recombines TRBV5-1 with TRBJ2-1. The source is a human donor with ulcerative colitis or Crohn's disease, or a healthy co-twin of an affected twin (not recorded which). Material: blood. The CDR3: CASSLAATYNEQFF.